This T cell receptor beta chain emerged from a study of identical twins. Trimming took off 2 bases at V and 5 bases at J, with 12 bases between the two ends. The germline V gene has CDR1 MNHEY and CDR2 SMNVEV (reference sequence). The CDR3 has 14 amino acids. This clonotype was counted many times. TCRdb used MiXCR to reprocess the 5' RACE reads, holding one entry per CDR3 protein. Here the sample spans 200,000 to 250,000 distinct CDR3 sequences, 7.5% being singletons. These data are also associated with another study on yellow fever vaccine responses in identical twins.

This TCR derives from a woman younger than 30 in good health. The J gene is TRBJ2-5, the V gene TRBV27; a possible D gene is TRBD1 (5 bases). Sequenced input: memory (CD45RO+) T cells sorted from blood. The CDR3 protein is CASSLEWGVETQYF. DNA for the CDR3: TGTGCCAGCAGTTTAGAGTGGGGCGTGGAGACCCAGTACTTC.